This T cell receptor beta chain derives from a study of cytomegalovirus exposure and HLA in healthy donors. Study-level results: No immune exposure information besides CMV serostatus was available.

Amplification used 60 Vbeta primers and 13 Jbeta primers. Original processing methods: An analysis performed later counted about 80 million unique TCR beta chains (around 11 million of them shared). The method was immunoSEQ multiplex PCR; TCRdb's version includes in-frame clones alone and lacks a portion of them. V, J and clone size are those of that table, while D and trimming were read from the DNA. Here the sample spans approximately 120,000 clones, 81% being singletons. Of note for this clone: Its antigen remains unknown.

Sequenced: PBMCs. The TCR was taken from a woman aged 25-40 years in good health and CMV-seronegative.

The CDR3 reads CASSQDWGVSGNTIYF. For the CDR3, the DNA is TGCGCCAGCAGCCAAGATTGGGGGGTGTCTGGAAACACCATATATTTT. The rearrangement uses TRBV4-1 and TRBJ1-3; the D gene is possibly TRBD1 (5 bases). Germline CDR1 reads MGHRA; CDR2 reads YSYEKL. The V end was cut by 0 bases, the J end by 1 base, with 10 bases between. The CDR3 runs to 16 residues.